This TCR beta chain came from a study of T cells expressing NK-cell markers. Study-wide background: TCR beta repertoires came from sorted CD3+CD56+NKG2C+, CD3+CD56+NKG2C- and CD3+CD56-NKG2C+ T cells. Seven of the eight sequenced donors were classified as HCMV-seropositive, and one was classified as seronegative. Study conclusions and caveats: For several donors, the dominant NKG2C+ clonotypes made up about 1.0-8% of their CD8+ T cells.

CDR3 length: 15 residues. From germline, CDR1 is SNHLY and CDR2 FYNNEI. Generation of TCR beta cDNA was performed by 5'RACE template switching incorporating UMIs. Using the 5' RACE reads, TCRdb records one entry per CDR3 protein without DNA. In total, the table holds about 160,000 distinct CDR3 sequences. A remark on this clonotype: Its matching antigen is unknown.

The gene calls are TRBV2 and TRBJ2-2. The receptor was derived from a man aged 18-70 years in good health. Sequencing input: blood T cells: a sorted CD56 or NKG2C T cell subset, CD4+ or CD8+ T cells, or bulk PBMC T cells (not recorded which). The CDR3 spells CASSKEQANTGELFF.